This entry features one TCR beta chain sequence. This clonotype was found a few times. It has no known antigen specificity. Base qualities are not at hand, and no much larger clone is one base apart. V is reduced by 3 bases and J by 1 base, leaving a spacing of 12 bases between them. Inclusive of the bounding cysteine and phenylalanine, the CDR3 is 15 residues long. Only the CDR3 DNA stays, 45 bases, in frame from base 1. The germline V gene specifies SGHRS as CDR1 and YFSETQ as CDR2. The treatment or condition label corresponds to: live attenuated yellow fever vaccine strain. PBMCs were isolated from peripheral blood using a standard Ficoll-Paque protocol. Dynabeads CD4 and CD8 positive selection kits were used to isolate the CD4 and CD8 T-cell fractions. TriZol was used to extract RNA from bulk PBMCs, CD4 and CD8 fractions, and dextramer-positive and dextramer-negative fractions. This sample was sequenced with an Illumina NovaSeq 6000. Synthesis of TCR cDNA relied on 5'RACE template switching, a step that introduced a universal primer site along with unique molecular identifiers. cDNA synthesis was primed from both the TCR alpha and TCR beta constant segments. Two PCR steps were used to amplify libraries, with sample barcodes and sequencing adapters being added in the second step. Sequencing of libraries was performed on Illumina HiSeq 2500 (2x100 bp) or NovaSeq (2x150 bp). For the original study's pipeline: Reads were demultiplexed and collapsed into UMI consensus sequences with MIGEC, and V(D)J alignment was performed with MiXCR. Using edgeR on replicate PBMC samples, clonotypes were called vaccine-responding if FDR was below 0.01 and the log2 fold change was above 5 up to day 15. Bulk clonotypes were assigned CD4 or CD8 identity according to which sequenced CD4 or CD8 repertoire held them at higher abundance. TCRdb reran the public reads through fastp at Q25 and MiXCR, keeping productive beta chains. Each CDR3 protein appears once, grouped with its most common genes and DNA. TCRdb assigned the V and J calls; the authors' analysis was not used. The sample table shows about 320,000 distinct CDR3 sequences, and roughly 10% are seen once. The ten largest clonotypes hold around 3.2% of the sample.

The sample comes from a study of T cells after yellow fever vaccination (dated by TCRdb to the late 2010s). For context, the study as a whole: The SMART-Seq v4 Ultra Low Input RNA kit was used to prepare libraries from fractions with low cell numbers. To follow T-cell clones before and after primary and booster YFV17D yellow fever vaccination, bulk TCR alpha and beta repertoires were sequenced over time. Two healthy male donors, one aged 18 to 30 and one aged 30 to 40 years, made up the cohort. Bulk PBMC replicates and cell subsets were isolated from blood drawn at multiple timepoints before and after both primary and secondary immunization.

What the work shows at the level of the full study, not this receptor alone: Compared with the primary T-cell response, the secondary T-cell response was weaker but faster, peaking on day 5 rather than day 15. Computational filtering was required because FACS-sorted repertoires could contain abundant contaminating clonotypes from the bulk population. After the booster, most clones that had expanded after primary vaccination were detected again (roughly 95% of CD4 and around nine tenths of CD8), suggesting broad maintenance of memory. Because only a couple of donors were included in the study, the extent to which the findings can be generalized is limited. A small fraction of clonotypes showed up in both the CD4 and CD8 compartments, probably as a result of convergent recombination.

The starting material was CD4+ T cells sorted from PBMCs, obtained 45 days after the yellow fever booster vaccination. The rearranged segments are TRBV5-1 and TRBJ2-3, with an unclear D gene assignment. This receptor was identified in a man in his late teens or twenties who received the YFV17D yellow fever vaccine. The DNA sequence is as follows: TGCGCCAGCAGCTCCGGCCCTCACGGCACAGATACGCAGTATTTT. Translation gives CASSSGPHGTDTQYF.